This TCR beta chain was obtained from a study of yellow fever vaccine responses in identical twins. TCRdb ran MiXCR on the RT-PCR reads and lists one entry per CDR3 protein. The repertoire consists of under 20,000 distinct CDR3 sequences, with about 61% occurring once and the leading ten covering roughly 8.4%. Germline loops: CDR1 MGHRA, CDR2 YSYEKL. V was trimmed by 3 bases and J by 3 bases, leaving 14 bases between them. The CDR3 consists of 16 residues. The material was T cells from blood (PBMCs), unsorted or a sorted subset (not recorded which), obtained before or after yellow fever vaccination (not recorded which). This sequence originates from a woman under 30 who received the yellow fever vaccine. The rearrangement joins TRBV4-1 to TRBJ1-4; unclear D gene. CDR3 in amino acids: CASSQWLVHPNEKLFF. CDR3 in DNA: TGCGCCAGCAGCCAGTGGTTAGTCCATCCTAATGAAAAACTGTTTTTT.